Below, 18 T cell receptor beta chains from the same sample are listed, as sequenced in a study of T-cell memory formation after mild COVID-19. TCRdb reprocessed the 5' RACE reads via MiXCR and lists one record per CDR3 protein. The top ten clones hold 3.5% of a sample with about 200,000 distinct CDR3 sequences, 9.5% to 10% of them seen once. Sequencing was carried out using PBMCs or a T cell subset sorted from them (not recorded which). The source of these receptors is a man between 18 and 35 years old who had mild COVID-19 (a few samples of this study predate the infection). Cell type and time point are not known.

This clonotype occurred many times. V and J are TRBV7-2 and TRBJ2-3; TRBD2 agrees at 9 bases. The V gene's germline CDR1 is SGHTA and CDR2 FQGNSA. CDR3 size: 17 residues. Trimming at V came to 8 bases and at J to 6 bases, leaving 18 bases not matched to a gene. The CDR3 bases are TGTGCCAGCTACGGCGGGGGGGCTAGCGGGTCTTTGGATACGCAGTATTTT. This translates into CASYGGGASGSLDTQYF.

This sequence joins TRBV12-3 or TRBV12-4 and TRBJ1-4; D gene uncertain. Deletions cut 4 bases from V and 7 bases from J, with 13 bases between. This CDR3 comprises 14 residues. This CDR3 reads CASSSRKISEKLFF. CDR3 nucleotide sequence: TGTGCCAGCAGTTCCCGGAAGATAAGTGAAAAACTGTTTTTT.

The chain employs TRBV5-1 and TRBJ2-5; D gene unclear. V lost 1 base to trimming and J lost 3 bases, with 10 bases between them. The V gene's germline CDR1 is SGHRS and CDR2 YFSETQ. The CDR3 runs 14 residues. CDR3 sequence (DNA): TGCGCCAGCAGCTTGTCCACCATTGAAGAGACCCAGTACTTC. Translation gives CASSLSTIEETQYF.

This clonotype showed up many times. This chain uses TRBV11-2 with TRBJ1-6; D possibly corresponds to TRBD1 (5 bases). V was cut by 2 bases and J by 8 bases, with 7 bases left in between. The length of the CDR3 is 13 residues. Germline assignment: CDR1 SGHAT and CDR2 FQNNGV. Here the CDR3 reads CASSLTGHSPLHF. In nucleotides, the CDR3 is TGTGCCAGCAGCTTAACAGGCCATTCACCCCTCCACTTT.

This clonotype was seen at least ten times. The chain is built from TRBV30 and TRBJ2-6, with D uncertain. The ends were cut back, 6 bases at V and 4 bases at J, with 4 bases in the middle. This CDR3 spans 11 amino acids. The V gene's germline CDR1 is GTSNPN and CDR2 SVGIG (reference sequence). The CDR3 protein is CACRGANVLTF. In nucleotides, the CDR3 is TGTGCCTGTCGGGGGGCCAACGTCCTGACTTTC. Complete variable domain (other parts from reference TRBV30 and TRBJ2-6): SQTIHQWPATLVQPVGSPLSLECTVEGTSNPNLYWYRQAAGRGLQLLFYSVGIGQISSEVPQNLSASRPQDRQFILSSKKLLLSDSGFYLCACRGANVLTFGAGSRLTVL.

This clonotype was picked up a small number of times. The chain recombines TRBV7-3 with TRBJ2-7; D unclear. Per the germline V gene, CDR1 is SGHTA and CDR2 is FQGTGA. V was trimmed by 0 bases and J by 4 bases, leaving 19 bases between them. The CDR3 is 17 amino acids. CDR3 region: CASSLTRMEAGGYEQYF. The CDR3 DNA reads as TGTGCCAGCAGCTTAACGAGGATGGAAGCCGGTGGATACGAGCAGTACTTC.

This clonotype was observed a few times. The J gene is TRBJ2-2, the V gene TRBV6-6; 9 nucleotides agree with TRBD1. From germline, CDR1 is MNHNY and CDR2 SVGAGI (reference sequence). V was clipped by 2 bases and J by 4 bases; unmatched bases: 5. The CDR3 has 16 residues. The CDR3 reads CASSYRTGVGTGELFF. The CDR3, as DNA: TGTGCCAGCAGTTACCGGACAGGGGTGGGCACCGGGGAGCTGTTTTTT.

This chain links TRBV6-2 or TRBV6-3 with TRBJ2-4; unclear D gene. V was shortened by 0 bases and J by 9 bases, with 27 bases between the two germline ends. This CDR3 spans 19 amino acids. CDR1 and CDR2 from the germline V gene are MNHEY and SVGEGT. CDR3 DNA: TGTGCCAGCAGTTACTCTTTTATTGTTTGGGCGGATCCGATCGGCATTCAGTACTTC. Its translation: CASSYSFIVWADPIGIQYF.

The J gene is TRBJ2-7, the V gene TRBV7-2; the D is unclear. Germline CDR1 SGHTA, CDR2 FQGNSA. The germline V and J ends were trimmed by 1 base and 5 bases, with 3 bases remaining between them. The CDR3 has 11 residues. DNA of the CDR3: TGTGCCAGCAGCTTAGTCCACGAGCAGTACTTC. This encodes CASSLVHEQYF.

The table lists this clonotype with many counts. The rearrangement uses TRBV5-1 and TRBJ1-2, with D possibly TRBD1 on 5 matching bases. This CDR3 has 15 residues. CDR1 and CDR2 from the germline V gene are SGHRS and YFSETQ. V dropped 1 base and J dropped 4 bases, with 14 bases sitting between them. The CDR3 region has the DNA TGCGCCAGCAGCTTGCTTGAGGAGGGGAGCTATGGCTACACCTTC. Residues: CASSLLEEGSYGYTF.

This chain connects TRBV9 to TRBJ2-5; D possibly matches TRBD1 or TRBD2 (5 bases each). Germline lookup yields CDR1 SGDLS and CDR2 YYNGEE. The CDR3 has 15 amino acids. Trimming removed 4 bases at V and 5 bases at J, with 18 bases between. The DNA for the CDR3 is TGTGCCAGCAGCCTCGGGACGGTTACGGGGGAGACCCAGTACTTC. Protein product: CASSLGTVTGETQYF.

This clonotype was detected only a few times. The chain combines TRBV5-1 with TRBJ1-2; no clear D gene. In germline, CDR1 is SGHRS, CDR2 YFSETQ. There are 14 residues in the CDR3. Trimming took off 1 base at V and 4 bases at J, with 11 bases between the two ends. CDR3 bases: TGCGCCAGCAGCTTGACCCGCGGCCGCTATGGCTACACCTTC. Protein sequence: CASSLTRGRYGYTF.

This clonotype has just a few counts. The CDR3 reads CASLDRIGEAFF. In DNA form, the CDR3 reads TGTGCCAGCCTAGACAGGATCGGGGAAGCTTTCTTT. The chain combines TRBV6-5 with TRBJ1-1; D possibly corresponds to TRBD1 (6 bases). The length of the CDR3 is 12 residues. The germline CDR1 and CDR2 sequences are MNHEY and SVGAGI. Trimming pared 8 bases from V and 8 bases from J, leaving 15 bases between.

This clonotype was detected only a few times. The CDR3 region has the DNA TGTGCCAGCAGCTTAGCGAGGATCACAGATACGCAGTATTTT. Its protein is CASSLARITDTQYF. This sequence joins TRBV7-2 and TRBJ2-3; no reliable D call. The CDR3 has 14 residues. Trimming took 0 bases from V and 2 from J, leaving 6 bases between them. Germline V lookup: CDR1 SGHTA, CDR2 FQGNSA.

This clonotype has just a few counts. This rearrangement joins TRBV12-5 to TRBJ2-4; the D gene could be TRBD1 or TRBD2 (5 bases each). The CDR3 sequence is 15 residues long. Germline-derived CDR1 and CDR2 are LGHNT and FRNRAP. Trimming took 4 bases from V and 1 from J, leaving 11 bases between them. The DNA for the CDR3 is TGTGCTAGTGGTTCCTTGGGGGACGCCAAAAACATTCAGTACTTC. Translated: CASGSLGDAKNIQYF.

This clonotype was observed a few times. The chain couples TRBV7-2 to TRBJ1-6; D gene uncertain. Germline V lookup: CDR1 SGHTA, CDR2 FQGNSA. This CDR3 has 15 amino acids. V lost 4 bases and J 5 bases, leaving 12 bases between the germline ends. The CDR3 DNA reads TGTGCCAGCAGCTCACGTATAGGTCATAATTCACCCCTCCACTTT. It codes for CASSSRIGHNSPLHF.

This clonotype was detected ten times or more. The V gene is TRBV27, the J gene TRBJ2-5; 13 positions agree with TRBD2. J was trimmed by 4 bases and V by 7 bases; bases with no gene match: 15. The CDR3 spans 18 residues. CDR1 is MNHEY and CDR2 is SMNVEV in the germline V gene (reference sequence). The CDR3 protein is CASTPLGTSGALGETQYF. The CDR3 nucleotides read TGTGCCAGCACTCCCCTCGGGACTAGCGGGGCTTTGGGAGAGACCCAGTACTTC.

This clonotype occurred a few times. This sequence joins TRBV2 and TRBJ2-3, with TRBD1 identical over 8 bases. J lost 3 bases, V lost 5 bases, and 4 bases had no gene match. Looked up from germline, CDR1 is SNHLY and CDR2 is FYNNEI. The CDR3 length is 14 residues. CDR3 amino acids: CASSRTGMTDTQYF. The CDR3 region has the DNA TGTGCCAGCAGTCGGACAGGGATGACAGATACGCAGTATTTT.